What follows are 29 T cell receptor beta chains derived from one specimen sequenced in a study of T cell changes during pregnancy in multiple sclerosis. Data came from immunoSEQ multiplex PCR; TCRdb stores just in-frame clones and leaves some out. The sample yields roughly 99,000 clones, 92% seen once. Sample: peripheral blood, taken in the third trimester of pregnancy. The origin of the receptors is a female donor in good health, enrolled as a control in a pregnancy study.

J is TRBJ2-1 and V is TRBV5-6; 9 nucleotides match TRBD2. J was trimmed by 10 bases and V by 1 base; bases with no gene match: 6. Looked up from germline, CDR1 is SGHDT and CDR2 is YYEEEE. The CDR3 is 14 residues long. This CDR3 reads CASSLFSGGGEQFF. The CDR3 nucleotides read TGTGCCAGCAGCTTGTTTAGCGGGGGCGGGGAGCAGTTCTTC.

The sample holds a few counts of this clone. The chain carries TRBV6-5 and TRBJ1-1, with TRBD1 matching over 7 bases. In germline, CDR1 is MNHEY, CDR2 SVGAGI. Trimming cost V 0 bases and J 7 bases; bases outside gene matches: 2. This CDR3 contains 13 residues. CDR3 loop: CASSYSRQGEAFF. CDR3 DNA sequence: TGTGCCAGCAGTTACTCGCGACAGGGTGAAGCTTTCTTT.

The rearrangement joins TRBV7-2 to TRBJ1-2; D might be TRBD1 (6 bases). The CDR3 has 15 amino acids. V dropped 3 bases and J dropped 8 bases, with 19 bases sitting between them. Looked up from germline, CDR1 is SGHTA and CDR2 is FQGNSA. As DNA, the CDR3 is TGTGCCAGCAGCTTCCTGACAGGAGGAACTATGGGCTACACCTTC. It is translated as CASSFLTGGTMGYTF.

The rearrangement joins TRBV7-2 to TRBJ2-7; D may be TRBD2 (6 bases). Germline V gene data show CDR1 as SGHTA and CDR2 as FQGNSA. Trimming removed 5 bases from V and 2 bases from J, with 13 bases in between. This CDR3 is 14 amino acids long. The CDR3 reads CASSVTSIAYEQYF. Here the CDR3 DNA reads TGTGCCAGCAGCGTCACTAGCATAGCCTACGAGCAGTACTTC. Supplemented by reference TRBV7-2 and TRBJ2-7, the full variable domain reads GAGVSQSPSNKVTEKGKDVELRCDPISGHTALYWYRQSLGQGLEFLIYFQGNSAPDKSGLPSDRFSAERTGGSVSTLTIQRTQQEDSAVYLCASSVTSIAYEQYFGPGTRLTVT.

V is TRBV5-8 and J is TRBJ2-6; no clear D. Germline V gene data show CDR1 as SGHTS and CDR2 as YDEGEE. The ends were cut back, 4 bases at V and 0 bases at J, with 8 bases in the middle. This CDR3 has 15 amino acids. The CDR3 reads CASSTAYSGANVLTF. The CDR3 region has the DNA TGTGCCAGCAGCACTGCCTACTCTGGGGCCAACGTCCTGACTTTC.

The chain links TRBV29-1 to TRBJ1-2; D is ambiguous. The V and J ends lost 2 bases and 2 bases respectively, with 6 bases between them. The length of the CDR3 is 12 residues. Per germline, CDR1 SQVTM and CDR2 ANQGSEA. This chain's CDR3 is CSVESENYGYTF. DNA of the CDR3: TGCAGCGTTGAATCAGAAAACTATGGCTACACCTTC.

This clone was seen only a few times. Here the CDR3 reads CASSPDTEAFF. CDR3 sequence (DNA): TGTGCCAGCAGCCCAGACACTGAAGCTTTCTTT. This chain uses TRBV9 with TRBJ1-1; D not resolved. The CDR3 is 11 amino acids. In germline, CDR1 is SGDLS, CDR2 YYNGEE. The V end was cut by 4 bases, the J end by 3 bases, with 4 bases between.

In its sample, this clone was seen once. The rearrangement joins TRBV19 to TRBJ1-3; D uncertain. From germline, CDR1 is LNHDA and CDR2 SQIVND (reference sequence). This CDR3 region has 14 residues. Trimming removed 4 bases from V and 0 bases from J, with 7 bases in between. The DNA of the CDR3 is TGTGCCAGTAGTAGTGGAGACTCTGGAAACACCATATATTTT. It encodes CASSSGDSGNTIYF. Together with reference TRBV19 and TRBJ1-3, the CDR3 gives the full variable domain: DGGITQSPKYLFRKEGQNVTLSCEQNLNHDAMYWYRQDPGQGLRLIYYSQIVNDFQKGDIAEGYSVSREKKESFPLTVTSAQKNPTAFYLCASSSGDSGNTIYFGEGSWLTVV.

This clone came up once. This chain uses TRBV7-9 with TRBJ1-2; D gene unclear. Trimming pared 5 bases from V and 9 bases from J, leaving 13 bases between. Looked up from germline, CDR1 is SEHNR and CDR2 is FQNEAQ (reference sequence). The CDR3 runs 12 residues. The CDR3 loop reads CASSTDTRSYTF. For the CDR3, the DNA is TGTGCCAGCAGCACCGACACACGGAGCTACACCTTC. Combining the CDR3 with reference TRBV7-9 and TRBJ1-2 gives the whole variable domain DTGVSQNPRHKITKRGQNVTFRCDPISEHNRLYWYRQTLGQGPEFLTYFQNEAQLEKSRLLSDRFSAERPKGSFSTLEIQRTEQGDSAMYLCASSTDTRSYTFGSGTRLTVV.

The chain recombines TRBV7-8 with TRBJ2-5; TRBD2 might be the D (6 bases). The germline CDR1 and CDR2 sequences are SGHVS and FQNEAQ. The V gene lost 5 bases and the J gene lost 4 bases, with 14 bases spanning the gap. The CDR3 covers 14 residues. In nucleotides, the CDR3 is TGTGCCAGCAGCCCACGGGGGTTCCGAGAGACCCAGTACTTC. Encoded protein: CASSPRGFRETQYF.

The V and J genes are TRBV18 and TRBJ1-2, with a tentative D call TRBD1 (5 bases). Trimming shortened V by 6 bases and J by 8 bases, and 16 bases separated the two germline ends. The CDR3 runs 13 residues. CDR1 KGHSH and CDR2 LQKENI come from the germline V gene. CDR3 nucleotides: TGTGCCAGCTCGCGGGACCAGGCTCGGGGCTACACCTTC. This translates into CASSRDQARGYTF.

This clone was recorded only once. The chain carries TRBV27 and TRBJ1-1; D is uncertain. The CDR3 sequence is 13 residues long. Trimming pared 6 bases from V and 0 bases from J, leaving 8 bases between. CDR1 is MNHEY, CDR2 SMNVEV, per germline (reference sequence). The CDR3: CASRPIMNTEAFF. The DNA of the CDR3 is TGTGCCAGCAGACCTATAATGAACACTGAAGCTTTCTTT.

The V gene is TRBV30, the J gene TRBJ1-3, with a possible D match to TRBD1 (6 bases). Trimming left V 3 bases short and J 2 bases short, with 11 bases between. This CDR3 is built from 14 residues. Germline values: CDR1 GTSNPN, CDR2 SVGIG (reference sequence). Here the CDR3 reads CAWSLQGPGNTIYF. In DNA form, the CDR3 reads TGTGCCTGGAGCTTACAGGGTCCTGGAAACACCATATATTTT.

This chain links TRBV7-9 with TRBJ1-3; D unresolved. CDR1 and CDR2 (germline): SEHNR, FQNEAQ (reference sequence). The CDR3 totals 17 residues. The ends were cut back, 5 bases at V and 0 bases at J, with 17 bases in the middle. CDR3 coding DNA: TGTGCCAGCAGCCCGAGGGCCGGTCGCCTCTCTGGAAACACCATATATTTT. As protein: CASSPRAGRLSGNTIYF.

J is TRBJ2-1 and V is TRBV19, with D tentatively TRBD1 (5 bases). Trimming took 10 bases from V and 2 from J, leaving 18 bases between them. The CDR3 totals 15 residues. Looked up from germline, CDR1 is LNHDA and CDR2 is SQIVND (reference sequence). The CDR3 nucleotides are TGTGCCACTATGCAAGGGGTCGGGCCCTACAATGAGCAGTTCTTC. Translating it yields CATMQGVGPYNEQFF.

This rearrangement joins TRBV7-2 to TRBJ1-1, with unresolved D. Between the trimmed V and J ends, which lost 2 bases and 0 bases, there was a span of 13 bases. This CDR3 comprises 16 residues. Germline lookup yields CDR1 SGHTA and CDR2 FQGNSA. CDR3 coding DNA: TGTGCCAGCAGCTTAAGGGCGGACTTCATGAACACTGAAGCTTTCTTT. It is translated as CASSLRADFMNTEAFF.

The V call is TRBV5-1, the J call TRBJ2-6; the D gene is possibly TRBD1 (6 bases). The CDR3 consists of 16 residues. Germline CDR1 is SGHRS and CDR2 is YFSETQ. V dropped 4 bases and J dropped 1 base, with 12 bases sitting between them. The CDR3 sequence: CASSPGTTSGANVLTF. The CDR3 DNA reads as TGCGCCAGCAGCCCGGGGACAACTTCTGGGGCCAACGTCCTGACTTTC.

The J gene is TRBJ1-1, the V gene TRBV6-1; D is perhaps TRBD1 (5 bases). This CDR3 is built from 14 residues. V dropped 6 bases and J dropped 1 base, with 12 bases sitting between them. In germline, CDR1 is MNHNS, CDR2 SASEGT. CDR3 bases: TGTGCCAGCAGATTTGACAGTCGGAACACTGAAGCTTTCTTT. Translating it yields CASRFDSRNTEAFF.

The gene calls are TRBV5-6 and TRBJ2-2, with 10 nucleotides matching TRBD1. With 5 bases clipped from V and 6 bases from J, the junction kept 7 bases outside the gene matches. CDR3 length: 15 amino acids. Germline-derived CDR1 and CDR2 are SGHDT and YYEEEE. DNA of the CDR3: TGTGCCAGCAGGCCAGACAGGGGGCGAGCCGGGGAGCTGTTTTTT. Translating gives CASRPDRGRAGELFF.

The chain is built from TRBV7-9 and TRBJ2-1, with TRBD2 matching 7 bases. With 8 bases clipped from V and 3 bases from J, the junction kept 13 bases outside the gene matches. This CDR3 contains 16 residues. The germline V gene has CDR1 SEHNR and CDR2 FQNEAQ (reference sequence). The CDR3 DNA is TGTGCCAGCGGGGGATTAGTTTCGGGGGGCTACAATGAGCAGTTCTTC. Its translation: CASGGLVSGGYNEQFF.

This chain joins TRBV18 and TRBJ1-5; 8 nucleotides line up with TRBD1. In germline, CDR1 is KGHSH, CDR2 LQKENI. With 0 bases clipped from V and 7 bases from J, the junction kept 8 bases outside the gene matches. The CDR3 runs to 16 residues. For the CDR3, the DNA is TGTGCCAGCTCACCACCCGGGACAGGTTTTGTACAGCCCCAGCATTTT. Protein product: CASSPPGTGFVQPQHF.

This rearrangement joins TRBV7-2 to TRBJ1-3; D perhaps matches TRBD1 (6 bases). V was pared by 3 bases and J by 0 bases, with 9 bases between. CDR3 size: 15 residues. From germline, CDR1 is SGHTA and CDR2 FQGNSA. The CDR3 loop is CASSFRGSSGNTIYF. DNA of the CDR3: TGTGCCAGCAGCTTTAGGGGGTCCTCTGGAAACACCATATATTTT.

J is TRBJ1-1 and V is TRBV30; D call uncertain. This CDR3 has 13 amino acids. Germline CDR1 GTSNPN, CDR2 SVGIG (reference sequence). V was trimmed by 2 bases and J by 11 bases, leaving 18 bases between them. The CDR3 DNA reads TGTGCCTGGAGTACACTCCGAGGGAATTCTGCTTTCTTT. Protein: CAWSTLRGNSAFF.

This clone was seen more than once but under ten times. J is TRBJ1-5 and V is TRBV19; 8 nucleotides align to TRBD1. V lost 6 bases and J lost 2; bases outside the gene matches: 3. Germline V gene sequence: CDR1 LNHDA, CDR2 SQIVND (reference sequence). The CDR3 is 14 residues long. CDR3 sequence reads: CASRLGQGNQPQHF. The CDR3 region has the DNA TGTGCCAGTAGATTGGGACAGGGCAATCAGCCCCAGCATTTT.

The chain has TRBV5-4 and TRBJ1-4, with 8 bases identical to TRBD1. Germline lookup yields CDR1 SGHNT and CDR2 YYREEE (reference sequence). The CDR3 is made up of 15 amino acids. Losses at the gene ends were 0 bases for V and 8 bases for J; bases not matched to a gene: 6. The CDR3 here is CASSLETGVGEKLFF. The CDR3 DNA reads as TGTGCCAGCAGCTTGGAGACAGGGGTCGGGGAAAAACTGTTTTTT.

A single count supports this clone. This chain joins TRBV30 and TRBJ1-2, with TRBD1 as a possible D gene (5 bases). Germline V gives CDR1 GTSNPN, CDR2 SVGIG (reference sequence). Deletions cut 0 bases from V and 8 bases from J, with 16 bases between. This CDR3 contains 14 residues. DNA for the CDR3: TGTGCCTGGAGTGTACTTCGGGGGGTAGGCGGCTACACCTTC. Encoded protein: CAWSVLRGVGGYTF.

The V and J genes are TRBV11-3 and TRBJ2-3; D perhaps matches TRBD2 (7 bases). The V end lost 2 bases, the J end lost 1 base, and 13 bases lay between the germline ends. CDR3 size: 16 residues. From germline, CDR1 is SGHNT and CDR2 YENEEA. This CDR3 is CASSLSRGRGTDTQYF. The CDR3 DNA is TGTGCCAGCAGCTTATCGCGGGGGCGTGGCACAGATACGCAGTATTTT. Full variable domain (missing parts from reference TRBV11-3 and TRBJ2-3): EAGVVQSPRYKIIEKKQPVAFWCNPISGHNTLYWYLQNLGQGPELLIRYENEEAVDDSQLPKDRFSAERLKGVDSTLKIQPAELGDSAVYLCASSLSRGRGTDTQYFGPGTRLTVL.

This clone was observed a handful of times. V and J are TRBV29-1 and TRBJ1-1, with 9 bases that match TRBD1. CDR3 length: 14 residues. CDR1 and CDR2 from the germline V gene are SQVTM and ANQGSEA. V was pared by 3 bases and J by 1 base, with 3 bases of the junction left unmatched. CDR3 bases: TGCAGCGTTGAGACAGGGGGGTGGAACACTGAAGCTTTCTTT. It is translated as CSVETGGWNTEAFF.

The chain carries TRBV5-1 and TRBJ2-7; tentative D call: TRBD1 (6 bases). CDR3 length: 15 residues. The germline gives CDR1 SGHRS, CDR2 YFSETQ. The V end was cut by 0 bases, the J end by 3 bases, with 13 bases between. This CDR3 reads CASSLDQGPYYEQYF. In DNA form, the CDR3 reads TGCGCCAGCAGCTTGGATCAGGGGCCCTACTACGAGCAGTACTTC.